This section outlines one T cell receptor (beta chain) sequence together with its context. The data were taken from a study of blood T cell repertoires in COVID-19. Study as a whole: The study drew acute and convalescent COVID-19 samples from the United States, Italy and Spain. Sources were T cells, B-cell-depleted T cells, or PBMCs; the material itself was cDNA or gDNA.

How the authors handled the data: Reference gene primers were amplified, and this amplification served to estimate nucleated cell counts. Libraries were prepared by immunoSEQ multiplex PCR; TCRdb keeps only in-frame clonotypes and omits some of them. The D gene and trimming were derived from the DNA, and the V and J assignments and clone size from that table. Of 85,000 to 90,000 clones in the sample, 85% to 90% were seen once. This receptor was obtained from a woman aged 80 or over with active COVID-19. Sequencing input: peripheral blood.

Here the CDR3 DNA reads TGTGCCAGCAGTCCGGACTTCTTAGCCAAAAACATTCAGTACTTC. This sequence encodes CASSPDFLAKNIQYF. The chain carries TRBV2 and TRBJ2-4; possibly TRBD2 for D (5 bases). V gave up 5 bases and J gave up 0 bases, with 11 bases separating them. The CDR3 runs to 15 residues. Germline-derived CDR1 and CDR2 are SNHLY and FYNNEI.